This T cell receptor beta chain was identified in a study of blood T cell repertoires in COVID-19. The wider study: Sites across the United States, Italy and Spain contributed samples from acute and convalescent COVID-19.

Patients in Seattle were enrolled during active infection, then followed longitudinally. This clone was seen a single time. CDR3 length: 14 amino acids. V lost 3 bases and J lost 5, with 13 bases in between. Germline V gene lookup returns CDR1 LNHDA and CDR2 SQIVND (reference sequence). Under the authors' procedure: From reference gene primer amplification, estimates of nucleated cell counts were derived. Method: immunoSEQ multiplex PCR; TCRdb's copy keeps in-frame clones and lacks some. The V and J calls and clone size are taken from that table; D and trimming were inferred from the DNA. The sample consists of about 360,000 clones, approximately 86% of them appearing once.

Sequences were obtained from peripheral blood. V and J are TRBV19 and TRBJ1-1, with D possibly being TRBD1 (5 bases). This receptor was taken from a woman aged 55-75 years with COVID-19, enrolled during active disease. The CDR3 is CASSIRQGRTEAFF. The CDR3 DNA reads TGTGCCAGTAGTATTAGGCAGGGTCGGACTGAAGCTTTCTTT. The full variable domain, in which reference TRBV19 and TRBJ1-1 provide the parts outside the CDR3, is DGGITQSPKYLFRKEGQNVTLSCEQNLNHDAMYWYRQDPGQGLRLIYYSQIVNDFQKGDIAEGYSVSREKKESFPLTVTSAQKNPTAFYLCASSIRQGRTEAFFGQGTRLTVV.